One and the same sample provided the 6 T cell receptor beta chains below, sequenced in a study of CD8 T cells in Susac syndrome. RNA, at about 0.45 to 1 ug, was reverse transcribed with random hexamers. TCRdb reprocessed the immunoSEQ multiplex PCR reads via MiXCR and lists one record per CDR3 protein. The repertoire includes tens of thousands of distinct CDR3 sequences, about 95% of them detected once, and over 0.3% sits in the top ten. Material for sequencing was CD4+ T cells from PBMCs. Every receptor here comes from a human donor with Susac syndrome.

This chain uses TRBV20-1 with TRBJ2-7, with TRBD2 matching over 9 bases. The germline gives CDR1 DFQATT, CDR2 SNEGSKA (reference sequence). V lost 1 base to trimming and J lost 7 bases; unmatched junction nucleotides: 5. The CDR3 spans 13 residues. The CDR3 here is CSARAAGGREQYF. The CDR3 DNA reads TGCAGTGCTAGAGCAGCGGGGGGTAGGGAGCAGTACTTC.

This rearrangement joins TRBV30 to TRBJ2-7; 7 bases fit TRBD1. The CDR3 has 15 amino acids. CDR1 and CDR2 from the germline V gene are GTSNPN and SVGIG (reference sequence). The V and J ends lost 3 bases and 3 bases, in that order; junction bases with no gene match: 11. The CDR3 region is CAWSKGPDRNYEQYF. The CDR3 DNA sequence: TGTGCCTGGAGCAAAGGGCCGGACAGGAACTACGAGCAGTACTTC.

V is TRBV11-3 and J is TRBJ2-2, with TRBD2 matching over 7 bases. The CDR3 sequence is 12 residues long. The V segment lost 4 bases and the J segment 7 bases; nucleotides outside the gene matches: 0. Germline V gene sequence: CDR1 SGHNT, CDR2 YENEEA. CDR3 bases: TGTGCCAGCAGCTGGGAGGGCGGGGAGCTGTTTTTT. It encodes CASSWEGGELFF.

The rearrangement uses TRBV29-1 and TRBJ1-2, with D possibly being TRBD1 (6 bases). Germline lookup yields CDR1 SQVTM and CDR2 ANQGSEA. The CDR3 has 14 residues. V was trimmed by 2 bases and J by 4 bases, leaving 14 bases between them. The CDR3 is CSVELRTALYGYTF. Written as DNA, the CDR3 is TGCAGCGTTGAACTTAGGACAGCCCTCTATGGCTACACCTTC.

V gene TRBV4-2 combines with J gene TRBJ2-1; D is possibly TRBD2 (6 bases). Per the germline V gene, CDR1 is LGHNA and CDR2 is YNFKEQ. Trimming stripped 4 bases from V and 0 bases from J, with 16 bases between. This CDR3 is 17 amino acids long. For the CDR3, the DNA is TGTGCCAGCAGCCTCCTCGCGGGGCAGGACTCCTACAATGAGCAGTTCTTC. Translating it yields CASSLLAGQDSYNEQFF.

CDR3 protein: CASSQDLGHTYEQYF. The CDR3 DNA follows: TGCGCCAGCAGCCAAGATCTGGGACACACCTACGAGCAGTACTTC. The J gene is TRBJ2-7, the V gene TRBV4-3; D possibly corresponds to TRBD1 (6 bases). CDR3 length: 15 amino acids. Germline values: CDR1 LGHNA, CDR2 YSLEER. The V gene lost 0 bases and the J gene lost 2 bases, with 11 bases spanning the gap.